This is a list of T cell receptor beta chains from one sample in a study of control samples from healthy donors and cancer patients. The repertoire was sequenced with immunoSEQ multiplex PCR; TCRdb's copy has only in-frame clones and lacks some. The sample comprises fewer than 200,000 clones, 90% of which are singletons, and 1.3% to 1.5% rests with the top ten. Sequenced input: blood. These receptor sequences come from a woman aged 45-60 years in good health. CDR3s include the opening cysteine and the closing phenylalanine or tryptophan. D genes are given only for firm matches. Not all rows give a size; the values are once, few, many and, for expanded clones, a class.

abundance: -; v_gene: TRBV28; d_gene: TRBD1; j_gene: TRBJ1-3; CDR3aa: CASSSTGGMTGNTIYF; CDR3nt: TGTGCCAGCAGTTCTACAGGGGGGATGACTGGAAACACCATATATTTT
abundance: -; v_gene: TRBV9; d_gene: -; j_gene: TRBJ1-1; CDR3aa: CASSVAPGGNTEAFF; CDR3nt: TGTGCCAGCAGCGTAGCGCCAGGTGGGAACACTGAAGCTTTCTTT
abundance: -; v_gene: TRBV5-1; d_gene: -; j_gene: TRBJ1-3; CDR3aa: CASSLGAIVSGNTIYF; CDR3nt: TGCGCCAGCAGCTTGGGGGCAATAGTCTCTGGAAACACCATATATTTT
abundance: once; v_gene: TRBV19; d_gene: -; j_gene: TRBJ1-1; CDR3aa: CASSAAGANTEAFF; CDR3nt: TGTGCCAGTAGTGCCGCAGGGGCGAACACTGAAGCTTTCTTT
abundance: -; v_gene: TRBV4-1; d_gene: -; j_gene: TRBJ1-2; CDR3aa: CASSQERGMGYGYTF; CDR3nt: TGCGCCAGCAGCCAAGAAAGGGGGATGGGCTATGGCTACACCTTC
abundance: -; v_gene: TRBV9; d_gene: TRBD1; j_gene: TRBJ2-2; CDR3aa: CASRAGGTGELFF; CDR3nt: TGTGCCAGCAGGGCAGGGGGAACCGGGGAGCTGTTTTTT
abundance: -; v_gene: TRBV9; d_gene: TRBD2; j_gene: TRBJ2-3; CDR3aa: CASSISGSVADTQYF; CDR3nt: TGTGCCAGCAGCATTAGCGGGAGTGTTGCAGATACGCAGTATTTT
abundance: -; v_gene: TRBV4-1; d_gene: -; j_gene: TRBJ2-3; CDR3aa: CASSPGLGNTDTQYF; CDR3nt: TGCGCCAGCAGCCCCGGACTGGGTAACACAGATACGCAGTATTTT
abundance: few; v_gene: TRBV12-3/TRBV12-4; d_gene: -; j_gene: TRBJ1-1; CDR3aa: CASSGDANTEAFF; CDR3nt: TGTGCCAGCAGTGGGGACGCGAACACTGAAGCTTTCTTT
abundance: -; v_gene: TRBV18; d_gene: TRBD2; j_gene: TRBJ2-3; CDR3aa: CASSPQTSGSTDTQYF; CDR3nt: TGTGCCAGCTCACCGCAGACTAGCGGGAGCACAGATACGCAGTATTTT
abundance: -; v_gene: TRBV7-3; d_gene: -; j_gene: TRBJ2-1; CDR3aa: CASRGGNEQFF; CDR3nt: TGTGCCAGCAGAGGGGGTAATGAGCAGTTCTTC
abundance: -; v_gene: TRBV10-3; d_gene: -; j_gene: TRBJ1-2; CDR3aa: CAISTPGQNYGYTF; CDR3nt: TGTGCCATCAGTACACCGGGCCAAAACTATGGCTACACCTTC
abundance: -; v_gene: TRBV11-1; d_gene: -; j_gene: TRBJ1-6; CDR3aa: CASSLAGDLANSPLHF; CDR3nt: TGTGCCAGCAGCTTAGCTGGGGACCTCGCAAATTCACCCCTCCACTTT
abundance: -; v_gene: TRBV5-4; d_gene: -; j_gene: TRBJ1-2; CDR3aa: CASSPGGTLNYGYTF; CDR3nt: TGTGCCAGCAGCCCGGGAGGGACCTTAAACTATGGCTACACCTTC
abundance: once; v_gene: TRBV29-1; d_gene: -; j_gene: TRBJ2-2; CDR3aa: CSVMASVTGELFF; CDR3nt: TGCAGCGTTATGGCGAGCGTCACCGGGGAGCTGTTTTTT
abundance: -; v_gene: TRBV6-6; d_gene: TRBD1; j_gene: TRBJ2-1; CDR3aa: CASRNSGTGYNEQFF; CDR3nt: TGTGCCAGCAGAAACTCCGGGACAGGTTACAATGAGCAGTTCTTC
abundance: -; v_gene: TRBV9; d_gene: TRBD2; j_gene: TRBJ2-3; CDR3aa: CASSTLSGGALGDTQYF; CDR3nt: TGTGCCAGCAGCACCCTAAGCGGGGGGGCGTTGGGAGATACGCAGTATTTT
abundance: -; v_gene: TRBV27; d_gene: -; j_gene: TRBJ2-2; CDR3aa: CASSLRGHSIAGELFF; CDR3nt: TGTGCCAGCAGTTTACGGGGACATAGTATTGCCGGGGAGCTGTTTTTT
abundance: -; v_gene: TRBV4-1; d_gene: -; j_gene: TRBJ2-3; CDR3aa: CASSQEAGKYF; CDR3nt: TGCGCCAGCAGCCAAGAGGCGGGAAAGTATTTT
abundance: -; v_gene: TRBV5-1; d_gene: -; j_gene: TRBJ2-7; CDR3aa: CASSLEPGGYEQYF; CDR3nt: TGCGCCAGCAGCTTGGAGCCAGGGGGGTACGAGCAGTACTTC
abundance: -; v_gene: TRBV18; d_gene: -; j_gene: TRBJ1-3; CDR3aa: CASSLAVSSGNTIYF; CDR3nt: TGTGCCAGCTCACTGGCAGTCTCCTCTGGAAACACCATATATTTT
abundance: -; v_gene: TRBV30; d_gene: -; j_gene: TRBJ2-2; CDR3aa: CAWIRRSNTGELFF; CDR3nt: TGTGCCTGGATCAGACGTTCGAACACCGGGGAGCTGTTTTTT
abundance: -; v_gene: TRBV5-1; d_gene: -; j_gene: TRBJ1-6; CDR3aa: CASSLAWTDNSPLHF; CDR3nt: TGCGCCAGCAGCTTGGCCTGGACAGATAATTCACCCCTCCACTTT
abundance: once; v_gene: TRBV24-1; d_gene: -; j_gene: TRBJ2-1; CDR3aa: CATSDFRQGSYNEQFF; CDR3nt: TGTGCCACCAGTGATTTTAGGCAGGGTTCCTACAATGAGCAGTTCTTC
abundance: -; v_gene: TRBV5-1; d_gene: -; j_gene: TRBJ1-2; CDR3aa: CASSLAGWDGYTF; CDR3nt: TGCGCCAGCAGCTTGGCAGGGTGGGATGGCTACACCTTC
abundance: -; v_gene: TRBV6-5; d_gene: -; j_gene: TRBJ1-1; CDR3aa: CASTQGGAGWGEAFF; CDR3nt: TGTGCCAGCACGCAAGGAGGGGCAGGGTGGGGGGAAGCTTTCTTT
abundance: -; v_gene: TRBV28; d_gene: TRBD2; j_gene: TRBJ2-1; CDR3aa: CASSRGGANEQFF; CDR3nt: TGTGCCAGCAGCCGGGGGGGGGCTAATGAGCAGTTCTTC
abundance: -; v_gene: TRBV7-9; d_gene: -; j_gene: TRBJ2-7; CDR3aa: CASSLGSAGTYEQYF; CDR3nt: TGTGCCAGCAGCTTAGGTTCGGCGGGGACCTACGAGCAGTACTTC
abundance: -; v_gene: TRBV9; d_gene: -; j_gene: TRBJ1-5; CDR3aa: CASSVHGKGQPQHF; CDR3nt: TGTGCCAGCAGCGTTCACGGGAAGGGTCAGCCCCAGCATTTT
abundance: -; v_gene: TRBV30; d_gene: -; j_gene: TRBJ2-2; CDR3aa: CASRRVITTGELFF; CDR3nt: TGTGCCTCAAGGCGGGTCATAACGACCGGGGAGCTGTTTTTT
abundance: -; v_gene: TRBV6-2/TRBV6-3; d_gene: -; j_gene: TRBJ2-2; CDR3aa: CASIPFSSLNTGELFF; CDR3nt: TGTGCCAGCATCCCCTTTAGCTCTCTTAACACCGGGGAGCTGTTTTTT
abundance: -; v_gene: TRBV3-1/TRBV3-2; d_gene: -; j_gene: TRBJ2-4; CDR3aa: CASSQVEEGQLAKNIQYF; CDR3nt: TGTGCCAGCAGCCAAGTCGAGGAGGGACAGCTAGCCAAAAACATTCAGTACTTC
abundance: -; v_gene: TRBV3-1/TRBV3-2; d_gene: -; j_gene: TRBJ1-1; CDR3aa: CASSQESLQLNTEAFF; CDR3nt: TGTGCCAGCAGCCAAGAGAGCCTACAGCTGAACACTGAAGCTTTCTTT
abundance: -; v_gene: TRBV15; d_gene: -; j_gene: TRBJ2-4; CDR3aa: CATSRDLLDRENIQYF; CDR3nt: TGTGCCACCAGCAGAGATCTTTTGGACAGAGAAAACATTCAGTACTTC
abundance: -; v_gene: TRBV15; d_gene: -; j_gene: TRBJ1-5; CDR3aa: CATSYDTYSNQPQHF; CDR3nt: TGTGCCACCAGCTACGACACGTATAGCAATCAGCCCCAGCATTTT
abundance: -; v_gene: TRBV4-3; d_gene: TRBD2; j_gene: TRBJ2-3; CDR3aa: CASSQDPSGGVEDTQYF; CDR3nt: TGCGCCAGCAGCCAAGACCCTAGCGGGGGGGTAGAGGATACGCAGTATTTT
abundance: -; v_gene: TRBV3-1/TRBV3-2; d_gene: -; j_gene: TRBJ2-5; CDR3aa: CACETQYF; CDR3nt: TGTGCATGTGAGACCCAGTACTTC
abundance: -; v_gene: TRBV21-1; d_gene: -; j_gene: TRBJ2-3; CDR3aa: CASSKAQDTQYF; CDR3nt: TGTGCCAGCAGCAAAGCGCAAGATACGCAGTATTTT
abundance: few; v_gene: TRBV4-1; d_gene: -; j_gene: TRBJ1-4; CDR3aa: CASSLRGPTNEKLFF; CDR3nt: TGCGCCAGCAGCCTAAGAGGCCCAACTAATGAAAAACTGTTTTTT
abundance: -; v_gene: TRBV19; d_gene: -; j_gene: TRBJ1-5; CDR3aa: CASSLTTALGQPQHF; CDR3nt: TGTGCCAGTAGTTTAACGACAGCCCTCGGGCAGCCCCAGCATTTT
abundance: -; v_gene: TRBV19; d_gene: -; j_gene: TRBJ2-2; CDR3aa: CASSIPPGELFF; CDR3nt: TGTGCCAGTAGTATCCCCCCCGGGGAGCTGTTTTTT
abundance: -; v_gene: TRBV6-4; d_gene: -; j_gene: TRBJ2-3; CDR3aa: CASSALIGTDTQYF; CDR3nt: TGTGCCAGCAGTGCCTTGATAGGCACAGATACGCAGTATTTT
abundance: -; v_gene: TRBV28; d_gene: -; j_gene: TRBJ1-4; CDR3aa: CASQALGRATNEKLFF; CDR3nt: TGTGCCAGCCAGGCGTTGGGCCGTGCAACTAATGAAAAACTGTTTTTT
abundance: -; v_gene: TRBV2; d_gene: TRBD1; j_gene: TRBJ1-4; CDR3aa: CASSRRGVNEKLFF; CDR3nt: TGTGCCAGCAGCCGCAGGGGGGTCAATGAAAAACTGTTTTTT
abundance: few; v_gene: TRBV3-1/TRBV3-2; d_gene: TRBD1; j_gene: TRBJ1-5; CDR3aa: CASRLSGGPQHF; CDR3nt: TGTGCCAGCAGATTATCAGGGGGTCCCCAGCATTTT
abundance: few; v_gene: TRBV3-1/TRBV3-2; d_gene: -; j_gene: TRBJ1-1; CDR3aa: CASGTITANTEAFF; CDR3nt: TGTGCCAGCGGGACGATTACGGCGAACACTGAAGCTTTCTTT
abundance: -; v_gene: TRBV9; d_gene: TRBD1; j_gene: TRBJ1-4; CDR3aa: CASSGGQDEKLFF; CDR3nt: TGTGCCAGCAGCGGCGGACAGGATGAAAAACTGTTTTTT
abundance: -; v_gene: TRBV7-8; d_gene: -; j_gene: TRBJ2-5; CDR3aa: CASSSSVWETQYF; CDR3nt: TGTGCCAGCAGCTCTAGCGTCTGGGAGACCCAGTACTTC
abundance: -; v_gene: TRBV10-3; d_gene: TRBD1; j_gene: TRBJ2-3; CDR3aa: CAISTGTGGGGQYF; CDR3nt: TGTGCCATCAGCACCGGGACAGGGGGCGGCGGGCAGTATTTT
abundance: once; v_gene: TRBV7-2; d_gene: TRBD2; j_gene: TRBJ2-1; CDR3aa: CASSLEIAGARNEQFF; CDR3nt: TGTGCCAGCAGCTTAGAGATAGCGGGAGCTCGCAATGAGCAGTTCTTC